Given below is one T cell receptor (beta chain) in context. This entry belongs to a study of blood T cell repertoires in COVID-19. Background on the study: Specimens from acute and convalescent COVID-19 originated in the United States, Italy and Spain. T cells, B-cell-depleted T cells, or PBMCs supplied cDNA or gDNA.

The CDR3 is 12 amino acids. It was within 2 weeks before study entry that exposed participants met a COVID-19 case. Clones were read by immunoSEQ multiplex PCR, and TCRdb kept only the in-frame ones, dropping some. The repertoire has 350,000 to 450,000 clones, approximately 91% of them found once; the top ten carry approximately 1.5%. V gene TRBV12-1 combines with J gene TRBJ1-2; the table's D call of TRBD1 was not tested on the DNA. TRBV12-1 is tagged as a pseudogene. The sequence derives from a woman under 30 who had been exposed to COVID-19. Material for sequencing was PBMCs or T cells enriched from blood (not recorded which). CDR3 region: CASSSGQYGYTF. Here the CDR3 DNA reads TGTGCCAGCAGTTCTGGACAGTATGGCTACACCTTC.